The following is a TCR beta chain sequence with its context. Its specificity is unknown. The method was immunoSEQ multiplex PCR; TCRdb's version includes in-frame clones alone and lacks a portion of them. The table shows around 60,000 clones, with 79% occurring only once. This sample was included in a study of neoadjuvant anti-PD-1 for oral cavity cancer. The overall study: Most patients had three to four biweekly doses of 3 mg/kg nivolumab before resection.

Study outcomes and limitations: With a few patients per group, TCR findings need larger cohorts. Pretreatment Treg/Th17 ratio correlated inversely with post-treatment tumor clonality. Post-nivolumab, blood T cell clonality was significantly elevated in non-responders.

Germline V lookup: CDR1 SNHLY, CDR2 FYNNEI. The CDR3 sequence is 13 residues long. V lost 7 bases and J 5 bases, leaving 12 bases between the germline ends. This receptor was obtained from a person aged 35-79 years with oral cavity squamous cell carcinoma. The chain uses TRBV2 and TRBJ2-1, with D tentatively TRBD2 (5 bases). The specimen was PBMCs, collected before nivolumab (anti-PD-1) treatment. The CDR3 nucleotides are TGTGCCAGCAACGGGGTCGGCGACAATGAGCAGTTCTTC. Translation: CASNGVGDNEQFF.